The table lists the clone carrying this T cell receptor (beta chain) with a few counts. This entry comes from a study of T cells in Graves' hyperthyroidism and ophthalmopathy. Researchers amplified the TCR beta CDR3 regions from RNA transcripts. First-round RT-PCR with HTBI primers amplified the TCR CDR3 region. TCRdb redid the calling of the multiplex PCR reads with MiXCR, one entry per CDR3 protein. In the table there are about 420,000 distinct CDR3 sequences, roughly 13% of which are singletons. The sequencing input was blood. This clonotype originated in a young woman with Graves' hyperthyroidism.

This CDR3 is CASSVGTSGTTSGEQYF. As DNA, the CDR3 is TGTGCCAGCAGCGTAGGGACTAGCGGAACAACTTCTGGGGAGCAGTACTTC. V and J are TRBV9 and TRBJ2-7; 10 nucleotides match TRBD2. Germline V gene data show CDR1 as SGDLS and CDR2 as YYNGEE. This CDR3 region has 17 residues. V shed 0 bases, J shed 7 bases, and the junction held 13 bases outside the gene matches. Supplemented by reference TRBV9 and TRBJ2-7, the full variable domain reads DSGVTQTPKHLITATGQRVTLRCSPRSGDLSVYWYQQSLDQGLQFLIQYYNGEERAKGNILERFSAQQFPDLHSELNLSSLELGDSALYFCASSVGTSGTTSGEQYFGPGTRLTVT.